This TCR beta chain is from a study of blood T cell repertoires in COVID-19. Study in general: COVID-19 samples collected from the United States, Italy and Spain covered acute and convalescent phases.

Germline CDR1 reads SGDLS; CDR2 reads YYNGEE. The CDR3 contains 14 residues. Trimming stripped 0 bases from V and 3 bases from J, with 8 bases between. Per the original data handling: Estimates of nucleated cell counts were drawn from the amplification of reference gene primers. Sequencing used immunoSEQ multiplex PCR; TCRdb keeps in-frame clones, though not all of them. V and J calls and clone size follow that table, whereas D and trimming were derived from the DNA. The table shows 240,000 or so clones, with about four fifths occurring only once. Sequencing input: peripheral blood. This sequence originates from a woman of 80 years or more with acute or convalescent COVID-19. This chain connects TRBV9 to TRBJ2-3; no clear D. CDR3 amino acids: CASSVAIRTDTQYF. As DNA, the CDR3 is TGTGCCAGCAGCGTAGCGATTAGAACAGATACGCAGTATTTT. The entire variable domain, with the rest obtained from reference TRBV9 and TRBJ2-3, is as follows: DSGVTQTPKHLITATGQRVTLRCSPRSGDLSVYWYQQSLDQGLQFLIQYYNGEERAKGNILERFSAQQFPDLHSELNLSSLELGDSALYFCASSVAIRTDTQYFGPGTRLTVL.